The rows below give T cell receptor beta chains drawn from one sample of a study of control samples from healthy donors and cancer patients. Some clones are missing from TCRdb's copy, which holds only in-frame ones; the method was immunoSEQ multiplex PCR. The repertoire includes approximately 52,000 clones, approximately 91% of them detected once, and less than 4% sits in the top ten. Sequences were obtained from blood. Receptors originate from a man over 45 in good health. CDR3s include the opening cysteine and the closing phenylalanine or tryptophan. Each record gives: J gene, clone size, D gene, CDR3 length, V gene, CDR3 DNA, CDR3 protein. D genes are given only for firm matches. Clone size is given for some rows only: seen once, a few or many times, or a class if the clone is expanded.

>TRBJ1-2|.|.|14|TRBV28
TGTGCCAGCATGAAACAGGGAGGTGGCTATGGCTACACCTTC
CASMKQGGGYGYTF
>TRBJ2-1|once|.|13|TRBV15
TGTGCCACCAGCAGAGATCTCGGCAGAGAGCAGTTCTTC
CATSRDLGREQFF
>TRBJ2-1|.|TRBD2|10|TRBV19
TGTGCCAGTGGGAGGGATGAGCAGTTCTTC
CASGRDEQFF
>TRBJ1-4|once|TRBD1|15|TRBV10-2
TGCGCCAGCAGAGATTCCGGGACAGGCAATGAAAAACTGTTTTTT
CASRDSGTGNEKLFF
>TRBJ1-6|.|.|15|TRBV7-2
TGTGCCAGCAGCTTAGTTTCAGGGACAAATTCACCCCTCCACTTT
CASSLVSGTNSPLHF
>TRBJ2-6|.|.|15|TRBV28
TGTGCCAGCAACTCACGGGGCTCTGGGGCCAACGTCCTGACTTTC
CASNSRGSGANVLTF
>TRBJ2-1|.|TRBD2|14|TRBV19
TGTGCCAGTAAACCGACTAGCGGGAGTAGAGAGCAGTTCTTC
CASKPTSGSREQFF
>TRBJ2-7|.|.|14|TRBV28
TGTGCCAGCAGCGGGTTGGGCGCGGGGAACGAGCAGTACTTC
CASSGLGAGNEQYF
>TRBJ1-2|.|.|11|TRBV30
TGTGCCTGGAGTAACGGGGAAGGCTACACCTTC
CAWSNGEGYTF
>TRBJ2-7|.|.|13|TRBV4-1
TGCGCCAGCAGCACAGGGACGGGTTACGAGCAGTACTTC
CASSTGTGYEQYF
>TRBJ1-3|.|.|14|TRBV7-8
TGTGCCAGCAGCCGAGACATCTCTGGAAACACCATATATTTT
CASSRDISGNTIYF